This paragraph covers one TCR beta chain sequence. Antigen: not known. The sample originates from a study of regulatory T cells in long-lasting Graves disease. General study results and limits: The number of shared public clonotypes was higher in persistent patients (about 3,000) than new patients (approximately 1,000). Study was limited to peripheral blood, excluding thyroid tissue. TCR diversity was lower in persistent Graves' patients (versus newly diagnosed ones). A reduction in accuracy may have resulted from the small sample size.

The CDR3 spans 12 residues. With 6 bases removed from V and 8 bases from J, the gap between germline ends came to 13 bases. The time point is: persistent/refractory GD, antithyroid drugs over 5 years with positive TRAb. PBMC RNA was the source of the TCR library. Arm-PCR of CDR3 regions and iRepertoire HTBI primers were used to build TCR beta libraries. TCRdb used MiXCR to reprocess the multiplex PCR reads, holding one entry per CDR3 protein. This table holds about 310,000 distinct CDR3 sequences, roughly a fifth found once. This receptor was obtained from a female donor with Graves disease. The sequenced sample was peripheral blood mononuclear cells (PBMCs), obtained when the disease was refractory, from a patient treated with antithyroid drugs. This chain connects TRBV12-3 or TRBV12-4 to TRBJ1-2; a possible D gene is TRBD1 (5 bases). Here the CDR3 DNA reads TGTGCCAGCAGATACCTAGAGGGGGGCTACACCTTC. Protein sequence: CASRYLEGGYTF.